This TCR beta chain is drawn from a study of blood T cell repertoires in COVID-19. Repertoires were generated with immunoSEQ multiplex PCR, while TCRdb's copy carries only in-frame clones and drops some. Of 200,000 or so clones listed, about nine tenths are singletons. CDR3 size: 14 residues. Trimming pared 0 bases from V and 2 bases from J, leaving 7 bases between. CDR1 is MNHNS and CDR2 is SASEGT in the germline V gene. The chain uses TRBV6-1 and TRBJ1-2, with D unclear. The source of this sequence is a woman in her 70s with acute or convalescent COVID-19. The material sequenced was peripheral blood. CDR3 in DNA: TGTGCCAGCAGTGAAGCGGCGGTAAACTATGGCTACACCTTC. Amino acids: CASSEAAVNYGYTF.